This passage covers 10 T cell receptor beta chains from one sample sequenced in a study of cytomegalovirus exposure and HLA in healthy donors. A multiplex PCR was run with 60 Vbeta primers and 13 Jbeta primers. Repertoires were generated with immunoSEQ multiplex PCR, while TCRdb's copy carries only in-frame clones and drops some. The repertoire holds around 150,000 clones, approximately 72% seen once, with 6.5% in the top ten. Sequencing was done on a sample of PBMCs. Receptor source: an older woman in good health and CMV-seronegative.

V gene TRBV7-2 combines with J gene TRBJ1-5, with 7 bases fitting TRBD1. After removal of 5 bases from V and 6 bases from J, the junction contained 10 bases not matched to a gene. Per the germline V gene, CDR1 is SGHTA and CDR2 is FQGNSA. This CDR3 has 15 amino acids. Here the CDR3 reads CASSPQGISGQPQHF. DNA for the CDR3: TGTGCCAGCAGCCCACAGGGGATATCGGGTCAGCCCCAGCATTTT.

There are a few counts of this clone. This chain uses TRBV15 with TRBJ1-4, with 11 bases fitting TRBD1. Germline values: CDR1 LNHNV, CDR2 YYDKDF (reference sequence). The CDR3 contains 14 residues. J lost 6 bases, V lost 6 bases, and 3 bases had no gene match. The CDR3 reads CATSLDRGHEKLFF. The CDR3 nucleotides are TGTGCCACCAGTCTGGACAGGGGGCATGAAAAACTGTTTTTT.

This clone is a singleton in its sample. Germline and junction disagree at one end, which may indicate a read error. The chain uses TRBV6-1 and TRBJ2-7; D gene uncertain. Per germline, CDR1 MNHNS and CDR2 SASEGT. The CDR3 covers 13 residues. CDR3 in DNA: TGTGCCAGCAGGACAATTCCATCCTTCGAGCAGTACTTC. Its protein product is CASRTIPSFEQYF.

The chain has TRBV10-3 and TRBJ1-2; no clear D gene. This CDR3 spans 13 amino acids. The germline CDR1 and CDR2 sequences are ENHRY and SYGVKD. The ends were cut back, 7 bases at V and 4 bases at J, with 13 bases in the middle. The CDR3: CAITPDGAYGYTF. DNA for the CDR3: TGTGCCATCACCCCTGACGGAGCCTATGGCTACACCTTC.

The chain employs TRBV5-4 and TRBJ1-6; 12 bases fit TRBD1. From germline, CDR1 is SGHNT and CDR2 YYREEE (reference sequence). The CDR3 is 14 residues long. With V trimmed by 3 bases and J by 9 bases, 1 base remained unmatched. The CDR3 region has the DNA TGTGCCAGCAGCTGGGACAGGGGGCGTTCACCCCTCCACTTT. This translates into CASSWDRGRSPLHF.

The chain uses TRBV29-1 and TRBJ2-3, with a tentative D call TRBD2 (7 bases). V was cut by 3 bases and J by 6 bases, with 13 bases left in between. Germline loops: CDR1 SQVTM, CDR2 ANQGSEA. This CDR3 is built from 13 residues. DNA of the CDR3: TGCAGCGTTGAGGGGGCGGGAGTGGATACGCAGTATTTT. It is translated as CSVEGAGVDTQYF.

The CDR3 nucleotides are TGTGCCAGCAGTACGCCGGGGGGGCTATGGGGCTACACCTTC. It codes for CASSTPGGLWGYTF. The chain links TRBV6-5 to TRBJ1-2; maybe TRBD1 (6 bases). The CDR3 is 14 amino acids. CDR1 is MNHEY, CDR2 SVGAGI, per germline. Between the trimmed V and J ends, which lost 5 bases and 8 bases, there was a span of 18 bases.

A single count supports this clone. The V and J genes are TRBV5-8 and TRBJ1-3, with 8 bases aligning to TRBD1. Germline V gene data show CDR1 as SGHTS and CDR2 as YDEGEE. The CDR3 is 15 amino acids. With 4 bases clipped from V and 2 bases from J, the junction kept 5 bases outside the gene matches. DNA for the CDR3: TGTGCCAGCAGCGTCTACAGGGGGGCTGGAAACACCATATATTTT. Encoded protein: CASSVYRGAGNTIYF.

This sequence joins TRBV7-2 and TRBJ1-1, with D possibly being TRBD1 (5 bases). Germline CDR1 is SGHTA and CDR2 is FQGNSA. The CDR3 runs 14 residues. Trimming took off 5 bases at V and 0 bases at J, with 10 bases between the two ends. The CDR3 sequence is CASSETVLNTEAFF. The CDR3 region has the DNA TGTGCCAGCAGCGAGACAGTGTTGAACACTGAAGCTTTCTTT.

The CDR3: CASSPRQGSGPRVGTEAFF. The CDR3 DNA reads as TGTGCCAGCAGTCCCCGACAGGGGAGTGGGCCTAGGGTGGGCACTGAAGCTTTCTTT. The rearrangement joins TRBV27 to TRBJ1-1; 8 bases align to TRBD1. V shed 5 bases and J 4 bases; nucleotides not matched to a gene: 21. The CDR3 spans 19 residues. The germline V gene encodes CDR1 MNHEY and CDR2 SMNVEV (reference sequence).